Listed below are T cell receptor beta chains from one sample, sequenced in a study of T cell responses to AZD1222 COVID-19 vaccine. TCRdb's table, derived via immunoSEQ multiplex PCR, lists solely in-frame clones and lacks some. The sample has approximately 100,000 clones, roughly nine tenths seen once. Sequences were derived from peripheral blood, sampled on day 0 of AZD1222 vaccination. The receptors originated from an adult in good health. Each CDR3 is given with its conserved first and last residue. Fields, in order: V gene, D gene, CDR3 length, clone size, J gene, CDR3 DNA, CDR3 protein. The D gene is left open where the match is weak. Expanded clones are given a class, and other clones once, few, many or no size at all.

V: TRBV2
D: TRBD2
length: 17
size: NA
J: TRBJ2-5
DNA: TGTGCCAGCAGTGAAGCGCTAGCGGGGGGAAGGGGAGAGACCCAGTACTTC
CDR3: CASSEALAGGRGETQYF

V: TRBV5-6
D: TRBD2
length: 16
size: NA
J: TRBJ2-2
DNA: TGTGCCAGCAGCTTGCGGCTAGCGGGGGGGCCCGGGGAGCTGTTTTTT
CDR3: CASSLRLAGGPGELFF

V: TRBV18
D: NA
length: 13
size: NA
J: TRBJ2-7
DNA: TGTGCCAGCTCACCACCGGGCGGCTACGAGCAGTACTTC
CDR3: CASSPPGGYEQYF

V: TRBV5-6
D: NA
length: 17
size: NA
J: TRBJ1-4
DNA: TGTGCCAGCAGCCCCCGACAGGCTTCCCTTCGAAATGAAAAACTGTTTTTT
CDR3: CASSPRQASLRNEKLFF

V: TRBV18
D: NA
length: 14
size: once
J: TRBJ1-3
DNA: TGTGCCAGCTCACGACGGGGCTCTGGAAACACCATATATTTT
CDR3: CASSRRGSGNTIYF

V: TRBV7-9
D: NA
length: 16
size: few
J: TRBJ1-3
DNA: TGTGCCAGCAGCTTAGCCGGGGTCCGCTCTGGAAACACCATATATTTT
CDR3: CASSLAGVRSGNTIYF

V: TRBV29-1
D: TRBD1
length: 14
size: NA
J: TRBJ1-4
DNA: TGCAGCGTGACGACAGGGGGAACTAATGAAAAACTGTTTTTT
CDR3: CSVTTGGTNEKLFF

V: TRBV29-1
D: NA
length: 13
size: once
J: TRBJ2-7
DNA: TGCAGCGTTGAAGGTTCCGTAGGGCAGCCTGAGTACTTC
CDR3: CSVEGSVGQPEYF

V: TRBV2
D: NA
length: 14
size: NA
J: TRBJ2-7
DNA: TGTGCCAGCTCATACTTAAAGACAAGCTACGAGCAGTACTTC
CDR3: CASSYLKTSYEQYF

V: TRBV5-6
D: NA
length: 14
size: many
J: TRBJ1-2
DNA: TGTGCCAGCAGCTTGGGGCAGAACAACTATGGCTACACCTTC
CDR3: CASSLGQNNYGYTF

V: TRBV28
D: TRBD2
length: 13
size: NA
J: TRBJ2-7
DNA: TGTGCCAGCAGCCGATGGGACTACCTGGATCAGTACTTC
CDR3: CASSRWDYLDQYF

V: TRBV27
D: NA
length: 12
size: NA
J: TRBJ2-7
DNA: TGTGCCAGCACGGACACGGGCTACGAGCAGTACTTC
CDR3: CASTDTGYEQYF

V: TRBV27
D: NA
length: 16
size: NA
J: TRBJ2-2
DNA: TGTGCCAGCAGTTTACTGTCGTTCGCGAACACCGGGGAGCTGTTTTTT
CDR3: CASSLLSFANTGELFF

V: TRBV5-4
D: TRBD1
length: 15
size: NA
J: TRBJ1-2
DNA: TGTGCCAGCAGCTTTGGACAGGGTACCTACTATGGCTACACCTTC
CDR3: CASSFGQGTYYGYTF

V: TRBV29-1
D: NA
length: 15
size: NA
J: TRBJ2-7
DNA: TGCAGCGTTGCCTTCGTAGGGCAATCAGGCTACGAGCAGTACTTC
CDR3: CSVAFVGQSGYEQYF

V: TRBV5-4
D: NA
length: 12
size: NA
J: TRBJ2-1
DNA: TGTGCCAGCAGCTTGGCAGGGAATGAGCAGTTCTTC
CDR3: CASSLAGNEQFF